This TCR beta chain was identified in a study of OX40 agonist ivuxolimab in advanced cancers. Across the study: Every 2 weeks, patients got intravenous ivuxolimab at one of six dose levels (0.01-10 mg/kg). The study, taken as a whole, reports: Dose levels from 0.1 to 3.0 mg/kg saw CD4+ and CD8+ blood T cells expand clonally by week 6. Still undetermined is the antigen specificity of the expanded peripheral T cells.

This clone was seen a few times. Its antigen is undetermined. Germline CDR1 and CDR2: SGDLS and YYNGEE. Trimming took 0 bases from V and 9 from J, leaving 10 bases between them. The CDR3 totals 14 residues. Assay: immunoSEQ multiplex PCR; the TCRdb copy retains only in-frame clones and omits some. The sample holds about 100,000 clones, less than 85% seen once. The chain is built from TRBV9 and TRBJ1-6, with no clear D. Sequenced here: CD4+ or CD8+ T cells sorted from blood, sampled in a trial of the OX40 agonist ivuxolimab. The source of this sequence is an adult with an advanced solid tumor such as melanoma, head and neck, liver or kidney cancer. Written as DNA, the CDR3 is TGTGCCAGCAGCGTAGGGGGAATCGGTTCACCCCTCCACTTT. Translated: CASSVGGIGSPLHF.